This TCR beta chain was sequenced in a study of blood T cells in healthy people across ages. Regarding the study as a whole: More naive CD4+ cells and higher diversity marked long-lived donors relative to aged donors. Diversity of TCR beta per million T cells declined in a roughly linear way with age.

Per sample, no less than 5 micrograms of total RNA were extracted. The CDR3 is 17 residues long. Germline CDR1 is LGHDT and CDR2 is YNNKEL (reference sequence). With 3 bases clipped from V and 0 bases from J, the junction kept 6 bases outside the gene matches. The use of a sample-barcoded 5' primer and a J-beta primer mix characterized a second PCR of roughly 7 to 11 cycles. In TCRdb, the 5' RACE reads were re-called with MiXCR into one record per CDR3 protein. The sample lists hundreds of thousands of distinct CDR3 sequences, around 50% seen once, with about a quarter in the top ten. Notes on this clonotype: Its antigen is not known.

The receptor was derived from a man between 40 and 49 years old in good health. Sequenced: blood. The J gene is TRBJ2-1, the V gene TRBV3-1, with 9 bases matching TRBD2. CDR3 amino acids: CASSHPGSGSSYNEQFF. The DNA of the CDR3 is TGTGCCAGCAGCCATCCCGGTAGCGGGAGCTCCTACAATGAGCAGTTCTTC.